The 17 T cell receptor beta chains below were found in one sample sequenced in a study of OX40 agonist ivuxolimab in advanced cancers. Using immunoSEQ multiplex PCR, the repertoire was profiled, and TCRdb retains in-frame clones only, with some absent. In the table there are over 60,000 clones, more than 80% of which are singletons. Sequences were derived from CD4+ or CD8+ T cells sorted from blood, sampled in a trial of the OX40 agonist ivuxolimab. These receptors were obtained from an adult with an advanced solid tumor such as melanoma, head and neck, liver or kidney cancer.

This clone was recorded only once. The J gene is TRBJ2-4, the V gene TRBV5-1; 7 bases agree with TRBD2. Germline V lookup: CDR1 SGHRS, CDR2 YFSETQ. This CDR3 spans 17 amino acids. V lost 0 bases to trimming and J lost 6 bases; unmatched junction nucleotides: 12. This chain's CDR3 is CASSLGPGGTNRNIQYF. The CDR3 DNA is TGCGCCAGCAGCTTGGGCCCCGGCGGGACTAACAGAAACATTCAGTACTTC.

CDR3 in amino acids: CASSPGTDYEQYF. The CDR3 bases are TGTGCCAGCTCACCCGGGACAGACTACGAGCAGTACTTC. The chain employs TRBV18 and TRBJ2-7; the match to TRBD1 covers 7 bases. Trimming removed 3 bases from V and 3 bases from J; junction bases left unmatched: 2. Germline V gene lookup returns CDR1 KGHSH and CDR2 LQKENI. The CDR3 runs 13 residues.

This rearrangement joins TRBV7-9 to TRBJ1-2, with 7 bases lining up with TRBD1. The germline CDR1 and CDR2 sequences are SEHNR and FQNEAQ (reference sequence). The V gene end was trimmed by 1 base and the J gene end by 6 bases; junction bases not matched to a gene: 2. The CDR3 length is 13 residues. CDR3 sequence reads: CASSLDRGHGYTF. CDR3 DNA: TGTGCCAGCAGCTTAGACAGGGGACATGGCTACACCTTC.

The CDR3: CASSLGPGLSYGYTF. DNA for the CDR3: TGTGCCAGCAGCTTGGGGCCAGGACTATCCTATGGCTACACCTTC. This chain joins TRBV5-4 and TRBJ1-2; no clear D. V lost 0 bases and J lost 4, with 13 bases in between. The CDR3 runs to 15 residues. Germline CDR1 is SGHNT and CDR2 is YYREEE (reference sequence).

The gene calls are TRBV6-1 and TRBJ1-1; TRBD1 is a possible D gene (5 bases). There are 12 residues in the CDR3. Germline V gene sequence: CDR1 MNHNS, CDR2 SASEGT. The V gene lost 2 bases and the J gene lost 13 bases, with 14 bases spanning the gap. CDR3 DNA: TGTGCCAGCAGTGAAACGTGGGGGATAGGTTTCTTT. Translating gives CASSETWGIGFF.

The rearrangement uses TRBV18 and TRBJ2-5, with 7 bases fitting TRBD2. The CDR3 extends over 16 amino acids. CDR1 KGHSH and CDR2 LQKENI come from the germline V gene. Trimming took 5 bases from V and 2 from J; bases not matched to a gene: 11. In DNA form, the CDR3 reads TGTGCCAGCTCAATCCTGGCTAGCGGTACTCAAGAGACCCAGTACTTC. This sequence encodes CASSILASGTQETQYF.

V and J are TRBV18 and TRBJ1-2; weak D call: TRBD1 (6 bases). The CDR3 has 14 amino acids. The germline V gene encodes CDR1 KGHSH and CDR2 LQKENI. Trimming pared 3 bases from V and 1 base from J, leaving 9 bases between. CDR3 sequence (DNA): TGTGCCAGCTCACCGGACAGAAGTAACTATGGCTACACCTTC. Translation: CASSPDRSNYGYTF.

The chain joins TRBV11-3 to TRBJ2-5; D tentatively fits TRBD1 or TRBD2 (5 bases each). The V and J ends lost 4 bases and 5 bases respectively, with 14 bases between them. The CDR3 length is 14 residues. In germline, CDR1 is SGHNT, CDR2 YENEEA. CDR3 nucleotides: TGTGCCAGCAGCTCTAGCAGGGTTGCGGAGACCCAGTACTTC. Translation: CASSSSRVAETQYF.

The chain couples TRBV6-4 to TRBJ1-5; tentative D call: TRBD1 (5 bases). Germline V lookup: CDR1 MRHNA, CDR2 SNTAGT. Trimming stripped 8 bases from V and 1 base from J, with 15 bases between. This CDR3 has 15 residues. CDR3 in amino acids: CASWGGWLSNQPQHF. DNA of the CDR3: TGTGCCAGCTGGGGGGGATGGTTGAGCAATCAGCCCCAGCATTTT.

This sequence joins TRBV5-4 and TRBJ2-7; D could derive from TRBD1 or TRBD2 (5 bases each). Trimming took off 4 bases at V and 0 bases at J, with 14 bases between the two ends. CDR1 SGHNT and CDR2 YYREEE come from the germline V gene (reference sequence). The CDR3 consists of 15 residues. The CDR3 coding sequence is TGTGCCAGCAGCGCCAATATCGGGGCCTCCTACGAGCAGTACTTC. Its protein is CASSANIGASYEQYF.

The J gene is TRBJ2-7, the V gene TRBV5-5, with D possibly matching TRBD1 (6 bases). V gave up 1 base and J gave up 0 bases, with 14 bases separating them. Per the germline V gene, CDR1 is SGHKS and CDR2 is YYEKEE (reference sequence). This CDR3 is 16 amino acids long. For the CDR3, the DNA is TGTGCCAGCAGCTTGTCCGGGGCCAGGGGCTCCTACGAGCAGTACTTC. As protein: CASSLSGARGSYEQYF.

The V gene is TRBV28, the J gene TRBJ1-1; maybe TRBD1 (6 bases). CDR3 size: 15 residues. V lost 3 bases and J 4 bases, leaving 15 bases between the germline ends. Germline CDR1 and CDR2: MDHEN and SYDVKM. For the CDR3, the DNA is TGTGCCAGCAGTTTCGGGGGGGCGGACGGCACTGAAGCTTTCTTT. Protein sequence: CASSFGGADGTEAFF.

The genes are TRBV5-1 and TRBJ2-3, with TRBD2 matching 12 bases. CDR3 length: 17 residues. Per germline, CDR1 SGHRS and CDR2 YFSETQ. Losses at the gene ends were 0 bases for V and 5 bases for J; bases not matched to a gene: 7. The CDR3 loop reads CASSLVASGGARDTQYF. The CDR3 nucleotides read TGCGCCAGCAGCTTGGTGGCTAGCGGGGGGGCTCGAGATACGCAGTATTTT. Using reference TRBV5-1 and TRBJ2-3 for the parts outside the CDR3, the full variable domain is KAGVTQTPRYLIKTRGQQVTLSCSPISGHRSVSWYQQTPGQGLQFLFEYFSETQRNKGNFPGRFSGRQFSNSRSEMNVSTLELGDSALYLCASSLVASGGARDTQYFGPGTRLTVL.

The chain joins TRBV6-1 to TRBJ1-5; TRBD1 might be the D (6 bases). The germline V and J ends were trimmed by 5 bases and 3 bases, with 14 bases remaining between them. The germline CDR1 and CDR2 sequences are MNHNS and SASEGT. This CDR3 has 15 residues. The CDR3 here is CASSRPGQPNQPQHF. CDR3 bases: TGTGCCAGCAGTAGGCCCGGACAGCCCAATCAGCCCCAGCATTTT.

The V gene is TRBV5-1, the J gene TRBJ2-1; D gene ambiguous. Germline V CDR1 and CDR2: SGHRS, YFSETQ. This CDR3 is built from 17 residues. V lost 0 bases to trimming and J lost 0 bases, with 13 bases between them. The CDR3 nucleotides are TGCGCCAGCAGCTTGGGTTCCGGGCCCAGCTCCTACAATGAGCAGTTCTTC. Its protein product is CASSLGSGPSSYNEQFF. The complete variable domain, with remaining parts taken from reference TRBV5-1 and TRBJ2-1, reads KAGVTQTPRYLIKTRGQQVTLSCSPISGHRSVSWYQQTPGQGLQFLFEYFSETQRNKGNFPGRFSGRQFSNSRSEMNVSTLELGDSALYLCASSLGSGPSSYNEQFFGPGTRLTVL.

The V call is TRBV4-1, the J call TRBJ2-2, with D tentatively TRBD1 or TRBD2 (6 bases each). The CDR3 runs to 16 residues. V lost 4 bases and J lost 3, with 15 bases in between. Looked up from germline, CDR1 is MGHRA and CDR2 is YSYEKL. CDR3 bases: TGCGCCAGCAGCCTCTGGACAAGGGGGGACACCGGGGAGCTGTTTTTT. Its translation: CASSLWTRGDTGELFF.

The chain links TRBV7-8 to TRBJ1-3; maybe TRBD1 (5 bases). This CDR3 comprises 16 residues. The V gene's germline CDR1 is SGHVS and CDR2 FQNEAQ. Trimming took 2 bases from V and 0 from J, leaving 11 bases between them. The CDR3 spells CASSLSTARSGNTIYF. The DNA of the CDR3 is TGTGCCAGCAGCTTATCGACAGCCCGCTCTGGAAACACCATATATTTT.